The source of this TCR beta chain is a study of shared clonotypes between healthy human individuals. Overall study findings and caveats: Tissues were not sampled, only blood, and their repertoires likely differ.

To note about this clone: Its antigen is unknown.

V was cut by 4 bases and J by 1 base, with 11 bases left in between. Per the germline V gene, CDR1 is LGHNA and CDR2 is YNFKEQ. This CDR3 contains 16 residues. The assay was run at deep level. Tens of thousands of T cell genomes (roughly 0.2 ug DNA) went into each sorted-subset replicate. Clones were sequenced by immunoSEQ multiplex PCR, and TCRdb holds only the in-frame ones, with some missing. This sample carries some 1,100,000 clones, 75% to 85% of them seen once, and the ten largest clones take more than 0.45%. Only Caucasian adults living in Nashville, Tennessee made up the donor group. This chain joins TRBV4-2 and TRBJ2-6; D is possibly TRBD1 (5 bases). The sample consisted of memory CD4+ T cells from PBMCs. Described subset: CD45RA-negative fraction. This clonotype was obtained from a man aged 18 to 30 in good health. Some clones in this sample may be carry-over from other donors' samples. CDR3 DNA sequence: TGTGCCAGCAGCCCAGGGCGACTGTCTGGGGCCAACGTCCTGACTTTC. Translation gives CASSPGRLSGANVLTF.